This entry lists 10 T cell receptor beta chains sequenced from one sample in a study of blood T cell repertoires in COVID-19. Profiling relied on immunoSEQ multiplex PCR, and the TCRdb table lists in-frame clones only, not all of them. The data contain 210,000 or so clones, 65% to 85% of them seen just once; the ten biggest clones take up less than 3.5%. Sequencing was carried out using peripheral blood. These receptors came from a man between 45 and 60 years old with active or convalescent COVID-19.

J is TRBJ2-7 and V is TRBV6-1; no firm D call. Germline CDR1 reads MNHNS; CDR2 reads SASEGT. Trimming left V 3 bases short and J 3 bases short, with 6 bases between. The CDR3 runs to 12 residues. This chain's CDR3 is CASSDRGYEQYF. CDR3 nucleotides: TGTGCCAGCAGTGATCGAGGCTACGAGCAGTACTTC.

This chain joins TRBV5-1 and TRBJ2-3; 10 positions agree with TRBD2. CDR1 SGHRS and CDR2 YFSETQ come from the germline V gene. V was pared by 4 bases and J by 1 base, with 9 bases of the junction left unmatched. The CDR3 is 17 amino acids. CDR3 loop: CASSPRQRGGGTDTQYF. The CDR3 nucleotides are TGCGCCAGCAGCCCCCGGCAGCGGGGGGGCGGCACAGATACGCAGTATTTT.

The genes are TRBV7-9 and TRBJ2-3; 8 nucleotides align to TRBD2. Per the germline V gene, CDR1 is SEHNR and CDR2 is FQNEAQ (reference sequence). V was pared by 5 bases and J by 4 bases, with 8 bases of the junction left unmatched. The CDR3 covers 15 residues. The CDR3 loop reads CASSTSGGTADTQYF. As DNA, the CDR3 is TGTGCCAGCAGCACAAGCGGGGGAACGGCAGATACGCAGTATTTT. The complete variable domain, with remaining parts taken from reference TRBV7-9 and TRBJ2-3, reads DTGVSQNPRHKITKRGQNVTFRCDPISEHNRLYWYRQTLGQGPEFLTYFQNEAQLEKSRLLSDRFSAERPKGSFSTLEIQRTEQGDSAMYLCASSTSGGTADTQYFGPGTRLTVL.

The V and J genes are TRBV4-1 and TRBJ1-5; a weak D match, TRBD1 (5 bases). This CDR3 spans 13 amino acids. Trimming shortened V by 3 bases and J by 3 bases, and 6 bases separated the two germline ends. Germline V gene lookup returns CDR1 MGHRA and CDR2 YSYEKL. In DNA form, the CDR3 reads TGCGCCAGCAGCCAGGACACCAATCAGCCCCAGCATTTT. Translating it yields CASSQDTNQPQHF.

CDR3 amino acids: CAISKRGTSGRTDTQYF. The CDR3 coding sequence is TGTGCCATCAGCAAGAGGGGGACTAGCGGGAGGACAGATACGCAGTATTTT. The rearrangement links TRBV10-3 to TRBJ2-3; TRBD2 agrees at 15 bases. CDR3 length: 17 residues. Germline CDR1 and CDR2: ENHRY and SYGVKD. Trimming at V came to 6 bases and at J to 3 bases, leaving 7 bases not matched to a gene.

V usage is TRBV28 and J usage is TRBJ2-7; 7 bases map to TRBD2. The V gene end was trimmed by 2 bases and the J gene end by 4 bases; junction bases not matched to a gene: 8. The CDR3 consists of 15 residues. Germline assignment: CDR1 MDHEN and CDR2 SYDVKM. This chain's CDR3 is CASSLGPAGRYEQYF. The CDR3 nucleotides are TGTGCCAGCAGTTTAGGGCCAGCGGGACGGTACGAGCAGTACTTC.

This sequence joins TRBV7-8 and TRBJ1-1, with 9 nucleotides matching TRBD1. CDR1 and CDR2 from the germline V gene are SGHVS and FQNEAQ. V gave up 5 bases and J gave up 1 base; unmatched junction bases: 8. The CDR3 has 16 amino acids. The CDR3 loop reads CASSVTGGRRNTEAFF. The CDR3 bases are TGTGCCAGCAGCGTGACAGGGGGGAGGAGGAACACTGAAGCTTTCTTT.

This chain connects TRBV4-1 to TRBJ2-1, with 7 bases aligning to TRBD1. Germline CDR1 is MGHRA and CDR2 is YSYEKL. The CDR3 spans 19 residues. The ends lost 1 base at V and 8 bases at J; junction bases unmatched: 20. CDR3 in DNA: TGCGCCAGCAGCCAAGGGGGACCCGCGACGGGCAGGGGGTTTCATGAGCAGTTCTTC. This encodes CASSQGGPATGRGFHEQFF.

As concerns this clone: Within the sample, other DNA sequences also encode this same CDR3. The gene calls are TRBV19 and TRBJ2-2; 8 positions match TRBD2. The CDR3 covers 16 residues. CDR1 is LNHDA and CDR2 is SQIVND in the germline V gene (reference sequence). V was pared by 3 bases and J by 2 bases, with 5 bases of the junction left unmatched. The CDR3 region is CASSIPSGSNTGELFF. The CDR3 region has the DNA TGTGCCAGTAGTATTCCCAGCGGGAGCAACACCGGGGAGCTGTTTTTT.

The rearrangement uses TRBV24-1 and TRBJ2-2; 10 bases map to TRBD1. The CDR3 consists of 15 residues. With 3 bases clipped from V and 6 bases from J, the junction kept 3 bases outside the gene matches. Germline CDR1 is KGHDR and CDR2 is SFDVKD. CDR3 region: CATSDTGTGAGELFF. For the CDR3, the DNA is TGTGCCACCAGTGATACCGGGACAGGGGCCGGGGAGCTGTTTTTT.